This section outlines one T cell receptor (beta chain) sequence together with its context. The entry originates in a study of blood T cell repertoires in COVID-19. Overall study context: There were acute and convalescent COVID-19 samples, and they came from the United States, Italy and Spain. The analysed material was cDNA or gDNA that came from T cells, B-cell-depleted T cells, or PBMCs.

In germline, CDR1 is MNHNS, CDR2 SASEGT. V shed 4 bases and J 1 base; nucleotides not matched to a gene: 9. This CDR3 comprises 18 residues. Methods used by the authors: Cell counts per sample came from amplifying reference gene primers. Generated by immunoSEQ multiplex PCR, the TCRdb table keeps only in-frame clones and is missing some. V, J and clone size reflect that table, while D and trimming were determined from the DNA. The sample carries about 200,000 clones, roughly 80% recorded once. The chain recombines TRBV6-1 with TRBJ2-6, with 8 bases fitting TRBD1. The sample taken for sequencing was peripheral blood. The receptor was derived from an elderly woman with acute or convalescent COVID-19. The CDR3 region has the DNA TGTGCCAGCAGTGGGGCAGCAGGGGGCAGGTCTGGGGCCAACGTCCTGACTTTC. Its translation: CASSGAAGGRSGANVLTF.